This T cell receptor beta chain was profiled in a study of T cell responses to AZD1222 COVID-19 vaccine. Deletions cut 7 bases from V and 6 bases from J, with 15 bases between. CDR1 and CDR2 (germline): MGHRA, YSYEKL. CDR3 length: 14 amino acids. Profiling relied on immunoSEQ multiplex PCR, and the TCRdb table lists in-frame clones only, not all of them. The sample has more than 85,000 clones, around 90% seen once; the top ten hold around 17%. Findings and caveats of the study: Two AZD1222 administrations were followed by greater Spike-specific TCR breadth and depth.

A remark on this clone: The target antigen is unknown.

This TCR came from an adult in good health. The sample was peripheral blood, taken on day 0 of AZD1222 vaccination. The chain combines TRBV4-1 with TRBJ2-2; possible D gene TRBD2, 6 bases. CDR3 sequence reads: CASNNHRLAGELFF. The CDR3 region has the DNA TGCGCCAGCAACAACCATAGACTAGCCGGGGAGCTGTTTTTT.